This T cell receptor (beta chain) was identified in a study of shared T cell receptors in the human thymus. The ends lost 3 bases at V and 5 bases at J; junction bases unmatched: 11. The CDR3 is made up of 16 amino acids. Germline V CDR1 and CDR2: MGHDK, SYGVNS. TCRdb's table, derived via immunoSEQ multiplex PCR, lists solely in-frame clones and lacks some. The sample holds roughly 660,000 clones; approximately 87% are singletons and the top ten take 0.008% to 0.011%. These data also featured in a second study, about human thymus T cells. That source adds: In corrective heart surgery, resections were taken, and these provided the thymus tissue.

Sequenced sample: thymocytes. This chain connects TRBV25-1 to TRBJ2-3, with 7 bases identical to TRBD2. The TCR was taken from a boy under two years old with a congenital heart defect. As DNA, the CDR3 is TGTGCCAGCAGTGATGGGCCGCGGGAGCGGAAAGATACGCAGTATTTT. Protein: CASSDGPRERKDTQYF.